The following is a T cell receptor (beta chain) sequence with its context. This sample was included in a study of blood T cell repertoires in COVID-19. Across the whole study: Samples representing acute and convalescent COVID-19 were sourced from the United States, Italy and Spain. T cells, B-cell-depleted T cells, or PBMCs supplied cDNA or gDNA.

Per germline, CDR1 SGHNT and CDR2 YYREEE (reference sequence). The CDR3 contains 15 residues. J lost 1 base, V lost 7 bases, and 9 bases had no gene match. As processed by the authors: Estimation of nucleated cell counts relied on the amplification of reference gene primers. Method: immunoSEQ multiplex PCR; TCRdb's copy keeps in-frame clones and lacks some. For V, J and clone size, that table is used; D and trimming come from the DNA. The sample holds 100,000 to 150,000 clones; more than 75% are singletons and the top ten take 2% to 2.5%. The sample comprised peripheral blood. The sequence was collected from a man between 70 and 80 years old with active COVID-19. V usage is TRBV5-4 and J usage is TRBJ2-5; 8 bases align to TRBD2. The CDR3 nucleotides read TGTGCCAGCCTTAGCGGGACGGCCGCCCAAGAGACCCAGTACTTC. Translating it yields CASLSGTAAQETQYF.